The clone carrying this TCR beta chain was counted many times. Its antigen remains unknown. RNA transcripts served as template for amplifying TCR beta CDR3 sequences. Following a first-round RT-PCR that used HTBI primers, a second-round multiplex PCR was carried out. TCRdb re-derived calls from the multiplex PCR reads in MiXCR, one entry per CDR3 protein. The table has hundreds of thousands of distinct CDR3 sequences, 22% seen once. J gave up 0 bases and V 5 bases, and 4 bases lay outside the gene matches. The germline CDR1 and CDR2 sequences are MNHEY and SMNVEV (reference sequence). The CDR3 is 14 residues long. These data originate in a study of Graves' ophthalmopathy and Graves' hyperthyroidism. Each hyperthyroidism patient was newly diagnosed, with under 2 months' duration, and aged 18 to 65. The PBMCs originated from around 11 ml of fresh peripheral blood. Study outcomes and limitations: Forecasting of ophthalmopathy progression by the model achieved around 68% sensitivity and approximately 72% specificity.

The sequence came from a woman under 30 with stable Graves' hyperthyroidism. Some clones in this sample may be carry-over from other donors' samples. Material: peripheral blood. The chain has TRBV27 and TRBJ2-7; 7 nucleotides align to TRBD1. CDR3: CASSRQGDSYEQYF. As DNA, the CDR3 is TGTGCCAGCAGTAGACAGGGAGACTCCTACGAGCAGTACTTC.